Sequencing of this T cell receptor beta chain was carried out in a study of blood T cell repertoires in COVID-19. This CDR3 contains 14 residues. CDR1 SGHTA and CDR2 FQGTGA come from the germline V gene. The ends were cut back, 3 bases at V and 7 bases at J, with 13 bases in the middle. Clones were sequenced by immunoSEQ multiplex PCR, and TCRdb holds only the in-frame ones, with some missing. This sample has some 110,000 clones, with about 82% found just once. This sequence originates from a man aged 60-69 years with active or convalescent COVID-19. The sample was peripheral blood. J is TRBJ2-1 and V is TRBV7-3, with D possibly TRBD2 on 5 matching bases. CDR3 sequence: CASSFRGTSNEQFF. In DNA, the CDR3 is TGTGCCAGCAGCTTTCGGGGAACCAGTAATGAGCAGTTCTTC. The variable domain in full, completed from reference TRBV7-3 and TRBJ2-1, reads GAGVSQTPSNKVTEKGKYVELRCDPISGHTALYWYRQSLGQGPEFLIYFQGTGAADDSGLPNDRFFAVRPEGSVSTLKIQRTERGDSAVYLCASSFRGTSNEQFFGPGTRLTVL.